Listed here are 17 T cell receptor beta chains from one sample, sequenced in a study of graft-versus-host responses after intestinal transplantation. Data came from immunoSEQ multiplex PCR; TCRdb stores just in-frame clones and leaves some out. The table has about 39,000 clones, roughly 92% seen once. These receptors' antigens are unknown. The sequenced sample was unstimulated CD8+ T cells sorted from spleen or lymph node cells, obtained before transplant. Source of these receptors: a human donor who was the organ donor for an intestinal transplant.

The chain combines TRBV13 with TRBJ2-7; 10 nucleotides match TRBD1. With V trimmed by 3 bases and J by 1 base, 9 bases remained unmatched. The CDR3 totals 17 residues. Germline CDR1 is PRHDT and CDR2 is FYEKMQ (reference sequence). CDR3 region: CASSFVGTGERSYEQYF. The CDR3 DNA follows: TGTGCCAGCAGCTTTGTGGGGACAGGGGAAAGGTCCTACGAGCAGTACTTC.

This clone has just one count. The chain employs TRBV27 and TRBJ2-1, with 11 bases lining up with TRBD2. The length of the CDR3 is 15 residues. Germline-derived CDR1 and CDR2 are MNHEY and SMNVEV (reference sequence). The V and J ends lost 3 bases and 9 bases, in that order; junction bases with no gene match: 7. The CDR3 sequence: CASSLASGRMSEQFF. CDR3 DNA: TGTGCCAGCAGTTTGGCTAGCGGGAGGATGAGTGAGCAGTTCTTC.

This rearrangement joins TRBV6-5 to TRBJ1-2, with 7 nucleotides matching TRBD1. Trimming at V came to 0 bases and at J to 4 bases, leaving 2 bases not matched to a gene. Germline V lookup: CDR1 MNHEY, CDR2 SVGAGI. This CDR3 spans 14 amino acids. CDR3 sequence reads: CASSYSGTAYGYTF. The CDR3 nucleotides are TGTGCCAGCAGTTACTCGGGGACAGCCTATGGCTACACCTTC.

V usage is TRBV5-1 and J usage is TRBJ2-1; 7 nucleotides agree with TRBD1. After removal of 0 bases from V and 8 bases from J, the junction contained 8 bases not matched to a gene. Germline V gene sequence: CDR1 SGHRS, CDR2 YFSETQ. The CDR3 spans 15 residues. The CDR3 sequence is CASSLGSGGMDEQFF. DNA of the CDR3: TGCGCCAGCAGCTTGGGGTCAGGGGGAATGGATGAGCAGTTCTTC.

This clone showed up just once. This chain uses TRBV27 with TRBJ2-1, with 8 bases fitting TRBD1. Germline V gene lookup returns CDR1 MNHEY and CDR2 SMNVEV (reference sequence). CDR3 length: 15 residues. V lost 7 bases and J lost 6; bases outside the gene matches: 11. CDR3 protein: CASTVDREISNEQFF. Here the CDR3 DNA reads TGTGCCAGCACCGTGGACAGGGAAATTTCCAATGAGCAGTTCTTC.

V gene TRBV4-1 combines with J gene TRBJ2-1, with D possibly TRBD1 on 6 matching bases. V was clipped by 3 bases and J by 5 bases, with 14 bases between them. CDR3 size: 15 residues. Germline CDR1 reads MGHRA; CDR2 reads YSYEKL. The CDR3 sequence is CASSQQQGSHNEQFF. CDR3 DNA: TGCGCCAGCAGCCAGCAACAGGGATCCCACAATGAGCAGTTCTTC.

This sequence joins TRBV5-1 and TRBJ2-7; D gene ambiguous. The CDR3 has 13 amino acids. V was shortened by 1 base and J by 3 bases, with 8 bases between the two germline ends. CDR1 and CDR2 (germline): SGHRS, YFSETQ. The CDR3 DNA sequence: TGCGCCAGCAGCTTGACAGCGAACTACGAGCAGTACTTC. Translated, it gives CASSLTANYEQYF.

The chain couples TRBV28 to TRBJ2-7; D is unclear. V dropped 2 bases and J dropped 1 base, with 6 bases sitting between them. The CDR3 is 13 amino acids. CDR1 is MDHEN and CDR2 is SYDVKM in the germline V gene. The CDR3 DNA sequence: TGTGCCAGCAGTTTAGTACCTTCCTACGAGCAGTACTTC. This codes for CASSLVPSYEQYF.

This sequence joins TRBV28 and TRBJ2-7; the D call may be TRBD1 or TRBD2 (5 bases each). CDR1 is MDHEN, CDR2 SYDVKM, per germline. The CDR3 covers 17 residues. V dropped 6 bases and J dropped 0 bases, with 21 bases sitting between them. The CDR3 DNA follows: TGTGCCAGCAGGCCTGAACCCGGGACCGCGAGCTCCTACGAGCAGTACTTC. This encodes CASRPEPGTASSYEQYF.

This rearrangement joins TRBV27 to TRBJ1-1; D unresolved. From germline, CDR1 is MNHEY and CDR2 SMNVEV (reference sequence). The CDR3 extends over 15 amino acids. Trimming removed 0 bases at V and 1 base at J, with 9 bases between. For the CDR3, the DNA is TGTGCCAGCAGTTTATCGGCCAACAGGAACACTGAAGCTTTCTTT. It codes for CASSLSANRNTEAFF.

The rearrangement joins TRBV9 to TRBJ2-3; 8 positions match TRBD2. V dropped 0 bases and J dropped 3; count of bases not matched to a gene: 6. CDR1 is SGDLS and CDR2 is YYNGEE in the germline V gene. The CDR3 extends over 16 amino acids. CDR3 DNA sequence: TGTGCCAGCAGCGTAGCCTCTAGCGGGCGGACAGATACGCAGTATTTT. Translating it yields CASSVASSGRTDTQYF.

For the CDR3, the DNA is TGCAGCCTAGCGGGAGGTTTATACAATGAGCAGTTCTTC. Its translation is CSLAGGLYNEQFF. The chain carries TRBV29-1 and TRBJ2-1; TRBD2 matches 11 bases. Per germline, CDR1 SQVTM and CDR2 ANQGSEA. With V trimmed by 8 bases and J by 4 bases, 4 bases remained unmatched. The CDR3 length is 13 residues.

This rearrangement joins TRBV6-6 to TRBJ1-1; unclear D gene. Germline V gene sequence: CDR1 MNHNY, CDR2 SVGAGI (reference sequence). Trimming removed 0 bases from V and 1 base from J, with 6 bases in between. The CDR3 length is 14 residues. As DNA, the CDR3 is TGTGCCAGCAGTTACTCAGGGTCGAACACTGAAGCTTTCTTT. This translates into CASSYSGSNTEAFF.

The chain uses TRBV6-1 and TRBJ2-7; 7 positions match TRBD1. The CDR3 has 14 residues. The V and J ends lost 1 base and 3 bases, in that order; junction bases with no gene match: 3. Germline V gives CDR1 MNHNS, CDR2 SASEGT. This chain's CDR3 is CASSEGGTVYEQYF. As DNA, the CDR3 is TGTGCCAGCAGTGAAGGGGGGACAGTCTACGAGCAGTACTTC.

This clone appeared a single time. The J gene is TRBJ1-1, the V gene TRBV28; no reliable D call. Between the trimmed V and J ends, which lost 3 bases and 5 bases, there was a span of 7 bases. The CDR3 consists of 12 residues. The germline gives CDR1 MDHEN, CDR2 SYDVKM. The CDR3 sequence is CASSLTGTEAFF. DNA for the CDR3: TGTGCCAGCAGTTTGACTGGAACTGAAGCTTTCTTT.

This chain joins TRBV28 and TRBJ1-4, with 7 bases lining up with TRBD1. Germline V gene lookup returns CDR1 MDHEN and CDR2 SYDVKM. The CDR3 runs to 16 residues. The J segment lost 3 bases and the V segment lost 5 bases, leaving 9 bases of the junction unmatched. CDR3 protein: CASSPYPGQPNEKLFF. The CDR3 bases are TGTGCCAGCAGTCCGTATCCGGGACAGCCTAATGAAAAACTGTTTTTT.

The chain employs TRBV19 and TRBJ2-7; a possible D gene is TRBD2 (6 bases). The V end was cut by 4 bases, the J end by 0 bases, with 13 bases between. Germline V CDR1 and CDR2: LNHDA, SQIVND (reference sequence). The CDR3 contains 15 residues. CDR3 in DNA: TGTGCCAGTAGTACCCCCCTGCGGGACTCCTACGAGCAGTACTTC. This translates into CASSTPLRDSYEQYF.